This TCR beta chain was retrieved from a study of blood T cell repertoires in COVID-19. Libraries were prepared by immunoSEQ multiplex PCR; TCRdb keeps only in-frame clonotypes and omits some of them. This table has 200,000 to 250,000 clones, about 84% appearing once. Germline V gene lookup returns CDR1 SGDLS and CDR2 YYNGEE. V lost 3 bases and J 2 bases, leaving 10 bases between the germline ends. CDR3 length equals 14 residues. V gene TRBV9 combines with J gene TRBJ2-3; perhaps TRBD2 as D (6 bases). Specimen: peripheral blood. The TCR originated in a human donor in a cohort sampled during active COVID-19. CDR3 in DNA: TGTGCCAGCAGCGAGGGGACTGTCACAGATACGCAGTATTTT. It yields the protein CASSEGTVTDTQYF.